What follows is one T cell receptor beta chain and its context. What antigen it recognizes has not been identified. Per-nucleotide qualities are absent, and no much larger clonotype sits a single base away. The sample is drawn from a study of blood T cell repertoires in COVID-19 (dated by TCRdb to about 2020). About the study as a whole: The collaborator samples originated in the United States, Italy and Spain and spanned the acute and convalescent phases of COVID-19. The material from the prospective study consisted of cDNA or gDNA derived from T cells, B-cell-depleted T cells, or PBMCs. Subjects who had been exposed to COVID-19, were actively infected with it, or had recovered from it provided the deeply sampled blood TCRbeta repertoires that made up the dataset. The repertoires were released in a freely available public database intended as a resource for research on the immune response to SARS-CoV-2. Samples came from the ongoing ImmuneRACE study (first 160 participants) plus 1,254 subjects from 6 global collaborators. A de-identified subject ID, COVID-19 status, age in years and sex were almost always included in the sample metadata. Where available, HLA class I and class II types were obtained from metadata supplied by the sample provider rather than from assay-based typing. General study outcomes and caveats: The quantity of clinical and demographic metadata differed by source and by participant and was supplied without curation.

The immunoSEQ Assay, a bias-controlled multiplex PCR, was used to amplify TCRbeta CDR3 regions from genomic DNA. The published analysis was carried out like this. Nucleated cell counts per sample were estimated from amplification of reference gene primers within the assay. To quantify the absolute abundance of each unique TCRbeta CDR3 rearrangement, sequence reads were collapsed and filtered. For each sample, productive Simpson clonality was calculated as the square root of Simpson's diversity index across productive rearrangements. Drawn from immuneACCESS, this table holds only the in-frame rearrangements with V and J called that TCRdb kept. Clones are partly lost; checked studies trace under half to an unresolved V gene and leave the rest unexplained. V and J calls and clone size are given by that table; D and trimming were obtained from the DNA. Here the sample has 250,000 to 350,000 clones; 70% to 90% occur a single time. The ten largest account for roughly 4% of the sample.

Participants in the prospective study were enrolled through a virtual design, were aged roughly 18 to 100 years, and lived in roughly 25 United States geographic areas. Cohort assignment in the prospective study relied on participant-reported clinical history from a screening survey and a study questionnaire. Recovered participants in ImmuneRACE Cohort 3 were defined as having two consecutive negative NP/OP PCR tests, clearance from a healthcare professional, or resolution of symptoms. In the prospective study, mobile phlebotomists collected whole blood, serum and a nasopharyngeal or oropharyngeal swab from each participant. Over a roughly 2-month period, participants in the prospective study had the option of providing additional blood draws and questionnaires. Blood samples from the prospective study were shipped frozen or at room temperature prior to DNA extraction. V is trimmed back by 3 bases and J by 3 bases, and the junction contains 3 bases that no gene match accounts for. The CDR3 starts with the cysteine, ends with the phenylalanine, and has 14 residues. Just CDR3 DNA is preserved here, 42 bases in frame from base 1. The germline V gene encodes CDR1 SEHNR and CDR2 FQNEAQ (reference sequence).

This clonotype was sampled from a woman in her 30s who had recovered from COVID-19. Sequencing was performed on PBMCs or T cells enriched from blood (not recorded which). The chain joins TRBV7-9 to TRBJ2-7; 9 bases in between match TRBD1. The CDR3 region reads CASSFGTGNYEQYF. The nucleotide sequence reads TGTGCCAGCAGCTTCGGGACAGGGAACTACGAGCAGTACTTC. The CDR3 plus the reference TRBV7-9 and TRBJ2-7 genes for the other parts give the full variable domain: DTGVSQNPRHKITKRGQNVTFRCDPISEHNRLYWYRQTLGQGPEFLTYFQNEAQLEKSRLLSDRFSAERPKGSFSTLEIQRTEQGDSAMYLCASSFGTGNYEQYFGPGTRLTVT.